Below are 24 T cell receptor beta chains sequenced from a single sample in a study of blood T cell repertoires in COVID-19 (TCRdb year 2020). Library creation used the immunoSEQ multiplex PCR assay. TCRdb carries this immuneACCESS record with in-frame sequences only. Its versions omit some clonotypes, under half of them owing to an unresolved V gene in the studies checked, with the rest unexplained. The sample data list 140,000 or so clones, and 65% to 90% of these were observed just once. 9.5% to 13% of the sample is held by the ten biggest clonotypes. The sample consisted of peripheral blood. The origin of the receptors is a man aged 55-75 years with active or convalescent COVID-19.

The J gene is TRBJ2-1, the V gene TRBV6-2 or TRBV6-3; 7 nucleotides align to TRBD2. This CDR3 comprises 15 residues. The V segment lost 6 bases and the J segment 1 base; nucleotides outside the gene matches: 6. Germline V gene data show CDR1 as MNHEY and CDR2 as SVGEGT. The CDR3 reads CASSQLAFSYNEQFF. The DNA of the CDR3 is TGTGCCAGCAGCCAACTAGCGTTTTCCTACAATGAGCAGTTCTTC.

The gene calls are TRBV11-3 and TRBJ2-2; 9 bases align to TRBD1. The junction had 9 bases not matched to a gene; V was cut back by 1 base and J by 6 bases. The germline CDR1 and CDR2 sequences are SGHNT and YENEEA. The CDR3 has 17 amino acids. The DNA for the CDR3 is TGTGCCAGCAGCTTAGGTGGGAGGACAGGGGTCCCCGGGGAGCTGTTTTTT. Translated, it gives CASSLGGRTGVPGELFF. Full variable domain (remainder filled in from reference TRBV11-3 and TRBJ2-2): EAGVVQSPRYKIIEKKQPVAFWCNPISGHNTLYWYLQNLGQGPELLIRYENEEAVDDSQLPKDRFSAERLKGVDSTLKIQPAELGDSAVYLCASSLGGRTGVPGELFFGEGSRLTVL.

Only one count was recorded for this clone. This chain uses TRBV11-2 with TRBJ2-7, with 11 bases lining up with TRBD2. CDR3 length: 17 amino acids. Germline trimming cut 3 bases from V and 4 bases from J; bases unmatched to any gene: 11. The V gene's germline CDR1 is SGHAT and CDR2 FQNNGV. CDR3 DNA sequence: TGTGCCAGCAGCTTTAACACCCCACTAGCGGGAGTTTACGAGCAGTACGTC. Translation gives CASSFNTPLAGVYEQYV.

The chain is built from TRBV4-3 and TRBJ1-2; D is undetermined. Germline CDR1 and CDR2: LGHNA and YSLEER. V was cut by 1 base and J by 4 bases, with 10 bases left in between. The CDR3 extends over 14 amino acids. CDR3 coding DNA: TGCGCCAGCAGCCAAGGTGCAGGCAGCTATGGCTACACCTTC. Translation gives CASSQGAGSYGYTF.

This sequence joins TRBV4-3 and TRBJ1-5; D possibly corresponds to TRBD1 (5 bases). Germline-derived CDR1 and CDR2 are LGHNA and YSLEER. The CDR3 has 20 amino acids. Trimming removed 0 bases at V and 0 bases at J, with 21 bases between. The CDR3 nucleotides are TGCGCCAGCAGCCAAGATCCCATTCTGGGGCTTACGTATAGCAATCAGCCCCAGCATTTT. This sequence encodes CASSQDPILGLTYSNQPQHF.

V is TRBV27 and J is TRBJ2-1, with TRBD2 matching over 11 bases. Germline V gives CDR1 MNHEY, CDR2 SMNVEV (reference sequence). V lost 5 bases to trimming and J lost 8 bases; unmatched junction nucleotides: 11. The CDR3 extends over 16 amino acids. DNA of the CDR3: TGTGCCAGCAGTCCTGGGACTAGCGGTAGGAGGGATGAGCAGTTCTTC. Protein sequence: CASSPGTSGRRDEQFF.

J is TRBJ2-5 and V is TRBV4-1; D unresolved. The CDR3 runs to 15 residues. The germline V gene has CDR1 MGHRA and CDR2 YSYEKL. Deletions cut 4 bases from V and 5 bases from J, with 17 bases between. CDR3 coding DNA: TGCGCCAGCAGCCCAGTCGAGTCGGAGCTTGAGACCCAGTACTTC. Amino acids: CASSPVESELETQYF.

This chain connects TRBV3-1 (or the pseudogene TRBV3-2) to TRBJ1-2; 11 bases fit TRBD1. The length of the CDR3 is 18 residues. V shed 0 bases, J shed 5 bases, and the junction held 11 bases outside the gene matches. Germline CDR1 is LGHDT and CDR2 is YNNKEL (reference sequence). CDR3 region: CASSQESMGQGVVYGYTF. In nucleotides, the CDR3 is TGTGCCAGCAGCCAAGAATCAATGGGACAGGGGGTTGTTTATGGCTACACCTTC.

The chain links TRBV11-2 to TRBJ1-1, with 8 bases aligning to TRBD1. There are 14 residues in the CDR3. The V segment lost 3 bases and the J segment 1 base; nucleotides outside the gene matches: 1. The germline V gene encodes CDR1 SGHAT and CDR2 FQNNGV. The CDR3 loop reads CASSFGQGNTEAFF. The CDR3 DNA is TGTGCCAGCAGCTTTGGACAGGGGAACACTGAAGCTTTCTTT.

The chain has TRBV6-5 and TRBJ2-7; D might be TRBD2 (6 bases). The germline V gene encodes CDR1 MNHEY and CDR2 SVGAGI. This CDR3 region has 13 residues. V lost 6 bases to trimming and J lost 4 bases, with 13 bases between them. The CDR3 protein is CASRAGEAYEQYV. The CDR3 coding sequence is TGTGCCAGCAGGGCCGGGGAGGCGTACGAGCAGTACGTC.

There are a few counts of this clone. The chain links TRBV5-1 to TRBJ2-2, with 10 bases fitting TRBD1. Germline CDR1 and CDR2: SGHRS and YFSETQ. This CDR3 has 17 amino acids. The ends lost 1 base at V and 5 bases at J; junction bases unmatched: 8. The CDR3 loop reads CASSLLTGTGETGELFF. The DNA for the CDR3 is TGCGCCAGCAGCTTGCTCACCGGGACAGGGGAGACCGGGGAGCTGTTTTTT.

V gene TRBV7-2 combines with J gene TRBJ2-1; D is ambiguous. The V gene's germline CDR1 is SGHTA and CDR2 FQGNSA. The CDR3 is made up of 12 amino acids. V lost 5 bases to trimming and J lost 6 bases, with 8 bases between them. CDR3 sequence reads: CASSPRLNEQFF. The CDR3 region has the DNA TGTGCCAGCAGCCCGAGACTCAATGAGCAGTTCTTC.

The rearrangement joins TRBV7-2 to TRBJ2-4; 9 nucleotides match TRBD1. Germline CDR1 SGHTA, CDR2 FQGNSA. V lost 5 bases, J lost 0 bases, and 5 bases stayed unmatched. There are 16 residues in the CDR3. CDR3 region: CASSPDRGLAKNIQYF. The CDR3 DNA is TGTGCCAGCAGCCCGGACAGGGGACTAGCCAAAAACATTCAGTACTTC.

The genes are TRBV7-6 and TRBJ2-1; 11 bases are a match to TRBD2. J was trimmed by 13 bases and V by 1 base; bases with no gene match: 9. This CDR3 has 15 amino acids. The germline V gene has CDR1 SGHVS and CDR2 FNYEAQ. The CDR3 reads CASSLGTSGSGPQFF. Written as DNA, the CDR3 is TGTGCCAGCAGCTTAGGAACTAGCGGGAGTGGACCACAGTTCTTC. The full variable domain, with the rest looked up from reference TRBV7-6 and TRBJ2-1, is GAGVSQSPRYKVTKRGQDVALRCDPISGHVSLYWYRQALGQGPEFLTYFNYEAQQDKSGLPNDRFSAERPEGSISTLTIQRTEQRDSAMYRCASSLGTSGSGPQFFGPGTRLTVL.

The CDR3 spells CASSSNGDSYTF. CDR3 nucleotide sequence: TGTGCCAGCAGTTCAAATGGGGACAGCTACACCTTC. V and J are TRBV28 and TRBJ1-2, with a possible D match to TRBD1 (6 bases). Trimming shortened V by 4 bases and J by 9 bases, and 12 bases separated the two germline ends. This CDR3 has 12 amino acids. Germline-derived CDR1 and CDR2 are MDHEN and SYDVKM.

The chain employs TRBV3-1 (or the pseudogene TRBV3-2) and TRBJ1-6, with D unclear. Trimming removed 5 bases at V and 3 bases at J, with 17 bases between. Germline V gives CDR1 LGHDT, CDR2 YNNKEL (reference sequence). There are 17 residues in the CDR3. The CDR3 region is CASSERRRIDYNSPLHF. The CDR3 nucleotides are TGTGCCAGCAGCGAGAGGAGAAGGATTGACTATAATTCACCCCTCCACTTT.

The chain links TRBV3-1 (or the pseudogene TRBV3-2) to TRBJ2-3; D gene unclear. Germline V gene lookup returns CDR1 LGHDT and CDR2 YNNKEL (reference sequence). The CDR3 is made up of 11 amino acids. Trimming removed 4 bases at V and 3 bases at J, with 2 bases between. The CDR3 bases are TGTGCCAGCAGCCTAACAGATACGCAGTATTTT. Amino acid sequence: CASSLTDTQYF.

The chain links TRBV3-1 (or the pseudogene TRBV3-2) to TRBJ1-6; the D is unclear. Trimming stripped 2 bases from V and 3 bases from J, with 5 bases between. The CDR3 has 14 amino acids. Germline loops: CDR1 LGHDT, CDR2 YNNKEL (reference sequence). The CDR3 loop is CASSQSDYNSPLHF. CDR3 in DNA: TGTGCCAGCAGCCAATCAGACTATAATTCACCCCTCCACTTT.

The rearrangement links TRBV30 to TRBJ1-1; no firm D call. The CDR3 is made up of 14 amino acids. Germline V CDR1 and CDR2: GTSNPN, SVGIG (reference sequence). V lost 4 bases and J 8 bases, leaving 20 bases between the germline ends. The CDR3 reads CAWIPMGVRVEAFF. The DNA of the CDR3 is TGTGCCTGGATACCGATGGGAGTGAGGGTCGAAGCTTTCTTT.

The rearrangement joins TRBV5-6 to TRBJ1-2; TRBD1 agrees at 8 bases. CDR1 is SGHDT, CDR2 YYEEEE, per germline. V lost 4 bases to trimming and J lost 4 bases; unmatched junction nucleotides: 6. The CDR3 consists of 14 residues. As DNA, the CDR3 is TGTGCCAGCAGCGAAGACAGGGGACTCTATGGCTACACCTTC. It translates to CASSEDRGLYGYTF.

This chain uses TRBV24-1 with TRBJ1-5; no definite D call. Trimming shortened V by 12 bases and J by 7 bases, and 9 bases separated the two germline ends. CDR3 length: 10 amino acids. Germline assignment: CDR1 KGHDR and CDR2 SFDVKD. This CDR3 is CAPHFQPQHF. As DNA, the CDR3 is TGTGCCCCGCACTTCCAGCCCCAGCATTTT.

The genes are TRBV12-3 or TRBV12-4 and TRBJ2-2, with D unclear. The CDR3 contains 13 residues. V lost 3 bases and J lost 3, with 5 bases in between. The DNA for the CDR3 is TGTGCCAGCAGTTTTCCGTACACCGGGGAGCTGTTTTTT. Amino acid sequence: CASSFPYTGELFF.

This chain uses TRBV14 with TRBJ2-5; 10 nucleotides line up with TRBD1. The CDR3 contains 15 residues. Germline values: CDR1 SGHDN, CDR2 FVKESK. Losses at the gene ends were 4 bases for V and 4 bases for J; bases not matched to a gene: 6. CDR3 bases: TGTGCCAGCAGCCCGCGACAGGGGGCAAGAGAGACCCAGTACTTC. Translation: CASSPRQGARETQYF.

The rearrangement uses TRBV12-3 or TRBV12-4 and TRBJ1-2; 9 nucleotides agree with TRBD1. This CDR3 comprises 11 residues. J was trimmed by 8 bases and V by 10 bases; bases with no gene match: 5. The CDR3 sequence is CATPGQGGYTF. The CDR3 DNA reads as TGTGCCACACCGGGACAGGGAGGCTACACCTTC.